This T cell receptor beta chain is drawn from a study of cytomegalovirus exposure and HLA in healthy donors. Regarding the study as a whole: A highly shared variant cluster was judged a likely technical artifact.

Turning to this clone: Antigen: not known.

Primers for the PCR totalled 60 Vbeta and 13 Jbeta. Assay: immunoSEQ multiplex PCR; the TCRdb copy retains only in-frame clones and omits some. Of some 87,000 clones in the sample, less than 65% were seen once. The CDR3 consists of 13 residues. Germline loops: CDR1 MDHEN, CDR2 SYDVKM. V was clipped by 8 bases and J by 6 bases; unmatched bases: 4. The chain links TRBV28 to TRBJ1-6; 7 nucleotides match TRBD1. Sequences were obtained from PBMCs. The receptor's source is a woman under 40 in good health and CMV-seropositive. CDR3 DNA sequence: TGTGCCAGCTTGGGACAGCTTAATTCACCCCTCCACTTT. As protein: CASLGQLNSPLHF.